Each of the 30 T cell receptor beta chains below was sequenced from the same sample in a study of human T cells and chemical hapten exposure. The sample's time point: patch test 1, 2 weeks after DPC sensitization. Treatment meaning: therapeutic diphenylcyclopropenone sensitization with weekly scalp DPC. It was unfractionated whole blood from which total RNA was extracted. TCRdb recomputed calls from the RACE reads with MiXCR, one row per CDR3 protein. This sample carries some 41,000 distinct CDR3 sequences, over 3.5% of them seen once, and the ten largest clones take approximately 24%. Source: whole blood, taken in connection with sensitization to the hapten diphenylcyclopropenone (DPC). The receptors stem from a man aged 45-60 years with alopecia areata. Some clones in this sample may be carry-over from other donors' samples.

This clonotype was recorded at least ten times. The chain joins TRBV5-4 to TRBJ2-3; D assignment may be TRBD1 or TRBD2 (5 bases each). Germline V gives CDR1 SGHNT, CDR2 YYREEE (reference sequence). This CDR3 is built from 14 residues. Trimming left V 3 bases short and J 2 bases short, with 10 bases between. This chain's CDR3 is CASSSGTVTDTQYF. CDR3 DNA: TGTGCCAGCAGCTCCGGGACGGTCACAGATACGCAGTATTTT.

Many counts were recorded for this clonotype. This rearrangement joins TRBV11-1 to TRBJ1-1; tentative D call: TRBD1 (6 bases). The CDR3 is 14 residues long. V lost 7 bases and J 5 bases, leaving 17 bases between the germline ends. Germline CDR1 is SGHAT and CDR2 is FQDESV (reference sequence). The CDR3 sequence is CASTLNEGVTEAFF. The CDR3 bases are TGTGCCAGCACCCTAAACGAGGGGGTGACTGAAGCTTTCTTT.

In its sample, this clonotype was seen many times. The chain has TRBV6-1 and TRBJ1-2, with no clear D. This CDR3 comprises 15 residues. V lost 4 bases and J lost 7, with 19 bases in between. The germline V gene has CDR1 MNHNS and CDR2 SASEGT. The CDR3 DNA reads TGTGCCAGCAGTGTGGGATTATTTGAGCTCGGTGGCTACACCTTC. Translation: CASSVGLFELGGYTF.

This clonotype was recorded many times. The gene calls are TRBV6-5 and TRBJ2-5, with 8 bases identical to TRBD1. Germline V gives CDR1 MNHEY, CDR2 SVGAGI. The CDR3 sequence is 17 residues long. V shed 5 bases, J shed 1 base, and the junction held 12 bases outside the gene matches. CDR3 sequence (DNA): TGTGCCAGCAGTCCGGTAGGGACAGGTGGTTTCCAAGAGACCCAGTACTTC. Residues: CASSPVGTGGFQETQYF.

In this sample, this clonotype turned up many times. The chain joins TRBV5-1 to TRBJ1-5; the D gene is possibly TRBD1 (5 bases). V was shortened by 0 bases and J by 3 bases, with 7 bases between the two germline ends. CDR1 and CDR2 from the germline V gene are SGHRS and YFSETQ. This CDR3 comprises 14 residues. CDR3 amino acids: CASSLAGNNQPQHF. DNA for the CDR3: TGCGCCAGCAGCTTGGCAGGGAACAATCAGCCCCAGCATTTT.

This clonotype occurred many times. V usage is TRBV29-1 and J usage is TRBJ2-7; perhaps D is TRBD1 or TRBD2 (5 bases each). V was clipped by 6 bases and J by 5 bases, with 14 bases between them. CDR1 and CDR2 (germline): SQVTM, ANQGSEA. This CDR3 has 12 residues. The CDR3 nucleotides read TGCAGCGTAGAGCCCGGGACGAACGAGCAGTACTTC. This translates into CSVEPGTNEQYF.

The sample holds many counts of this clonotype. V usage is TRBV7-9 and J usage is TRBJ2-7, with 8 bases identical to TRBD1. This CDR3 region has 16 residues. Trimming took 4 bases from V and 1 from J; bases not matched to a gene: 9. CDR1 SEHNR and CDR2 FQNEAQ come from the germline V gene (reference sequence). CDR3: CASSSGPTGVSYEQYF. The CDR3 region has the DNA TGTGCCAGCAGCTCCGGACCGACAGGGGTTTCCTACGAGCAGTACTTC.

Ten or more counts support this clonotype. The chain has TRBV6-6 and TRBJ2-7; 11 positions agree with TRBD2. The CDR3 is 13 amino acids. The germline V gene has CDR1 MNHNY and CDR2 SVGAGI (reference sequence). V lost 5 bases and J lost 13; bases outside the gene matches: 10. This chain's CDR3 is CASSKGLAGSFYF. As DNA, the CDR3 is TGTGCCAGCAGTAAAGGACTAGCGGGTTCCTTCTACTTC.

The sample holds many counts of this clonotype. The V call is TRBV7-2, the J call TRBJ2-7; D unresolved. Germline-derived CDR1 and CDR2 are SGHTA and FQGNSA. This CDR3 is 12 amino acids long. V lost 5 bases, J lost 0 bases, and 5 bases lay in between. The CDR3 sequence: CASSPPSYEQYF. CDR3 nucleotides: TGTGCCAGCAGCCCGCCCTCCTACGAGCAGTACTTC.

This clonotype came up many times. V usage is TRBV13 and J usage is TRBJ2-5; unclear D gene. Between the trimmed V and J ends, which lost 6 bases and 4 bases, there was a span of 15 bases. Germline V lookup: CDR1 PRHDT, CDR2 FYEKMQ (reference sequence). This CDR3 contains 14 residues. The CDR3 protein is CASSQRGYRETQYF. CDR3 DNA: TGTGCCAGCAGTCAGAGAGGCTATAGAGAGACCCAGTACTTC. The whole variable domain, remainder taken from reference TRBV13 and TRBJ2-5, is AAGVIQSPRHLIKEKRETATLKCYPIPRHDTVYWYQQGPGQDPQFLISFYEKMQSDKGSIPDRFSAQQFSDYHSELNMSSLELGDSALYFCASSQRGYRETQYFGPGTRLLVL.

This clonotype came up many times. The V gene is TRBV30, the J gene TRBJ1-4, with TRBD1 matching over 7 bases. Germline CDR1 GTSNPN, CDR2 SVGIG (reference sequence). V trimming: 8 bases; J trimming: 7 bases; junction bases outside the gene matches: 10. The length of the CDR3 is 13 residues. The CDR3 sequence: CARATGTAEKLFF. The CDR3, as DNA: TGTGCCAGAGCGACAGGGACGGCTGAAAAACTGTTTTTT.

This clonotype showed up many times. The gene calls are TRBV1 and TRBJ2-5; the table gives TRBD1 as D, unverified against the DNA. TRBV1 is deemed a pseudogene. This CDR3 has 17 residues. CDR3 residues: CTSYADKTGTPEETQYF. For the CDR3, the DNA is TGCACCAGCTACGCAGATAAAACCGGGACCCCCGAGGAGACCCAGTACTTC.

In its sample, this clonotype is hyperexpanded. This sequence joins TRBV7-2 and TRBJ2-3, with D perhaps TRBD2 (7 bases). Germline CDR1 reads SGHTA; CDR2 reads FQGNSA. The CDR3 length is 14 residues. V was trimmed by 3 bases and J by 4 bases, leaving 11 bases between them. The CDR3 bases are TGTGCCAGCAGCTTGGGGGGGGCGGCAGATACGCAGTATTTT. It specifies CASSLGGAADTQYF.

This clonotype was recorded many times. The rearrangement uses TRBV27 and TRBJ2-7; D is unclear. The V and J ends lost 8 bases and 5 bases respectively, with 22 bases between them. Germline V gene data show CDR1 as MNHEY and CDR2 as SMNVEV (reference sequence). CDR3 length equals 15 residues. The CDR3 spells CASRYSWALTHEQYF. CDR3 sequence (DNA): TGTGCCAGCCGATATTCCTGGGCCCTAACTCACGAGCAGTACTTC.

This clonotype has a handful of counts. The chain combines TRBV5-4 with TRBJ2-7; 15 positions match TRBD2. Germline CDR1 SGHNT, CDR2 YYREEE (reference sequence). Losses at the gene ends were 3 bases for V and 1 base for J; bases not matched to a gene: 11. The CDR3 extends over 19 amino acids. CDR3 coding DNA: TGTGCCAGCAGCTCCAGGAACGGACTAGCGGGAGGGCGGTCCTACGAGCAGTACTTC. Translation gives CASSSRNGLAGGRSYEQYF.

This rearrangement joins TRBV19 to TRBJ2-6, with D unclear. The CDR3 loop spans 15 amino acids. V shed 3 bases and J shed 4 bases, with 10 bases lying between them. Looked up from germline, CDR1 is LNHDA and CDR2 is SQIVND (reference sequence). Here the CDR3 DNA reads TGTGCCAGTAGTATGAGATGGATAGGGGCCAACGTCCTGACTTTC. It translates to CASSMRWIGANVLTF.

This clonotype was counted at least ten times. The chain has TRBV9 and TRBJ1-1; tentative D call: TRBD1 (6 bases). This CDR3 region has 14 residues. In germline, CDR1 is SGDLS, CDR2 YYNGEE. Trimming took off 4 bases at V and 4 bases at J, with 14 bases between the two ends. CDR3 residues: CASSPQVGATEAFF. Here the CDR3 DNA reads TGTGCCAGCAGCCCCCAGGTGGGGGCCACTGAAGCTTTCTTT.

This clonotype was found many times. The rearrangement links TRBV20-1 to TRBJ2-7; D unresolved. The V gene's germline CDR1 is DFQATT and CDR2 SNEGSKA (reference sequence). The CDR3 is 14 residues long. Between the trimmed V and J ends, which lost 6 bases and 2 bases, there was a span of 17 bases. The CDR3: CSAPDGSSTYEQYF. The CDR3 DNA sequence: TGCAGTGCCCCGGACGGATCTTCTACCTACGAGCAGTACTTC.

This clonotype was seen ten or more times. The chain carries TRBV6-2 or TRBV6-3 and TRBJ2-7, with TRBD1 matching over 7 bases. Germline trimming cut 6 bases from V and 0 bases from J; bases unmatched to any gene: 5. The CDR3 is made up of 14 amino acids. In germline, CDR1 is MNHEY, CDR2 SVGEGT. CDR3 residues: CASRPGQNSYEQYF. CDR3 nucleotides: TGTGCCAGCAGGCCGGGACAGAACTCCTACGAGCAGTACTTC.

This clonotype appeared a few times. This chain connects TRBV19 to TRBJ1-1; D unresolved. Trimming took 3 bases from V and 11 from J, leaving 13 bases between them. This CDR3 is built from 12 residues. CDR1 is LNHDA, CDR2 SQIVND, per germline (reference sequence). CDR3 region: CASSMAGGLAFF. CDR3 sequence (DNA): TGTGCCAGTAGTATGGCGGGAGGGTTGGCTTTCTTT.

This clonotype was seen many times. The V gene is TRBV5-8, the J gene TRBJ2-3, with TRBD2 as a possible D gene (5 bases). The length of the CDR3 is 16 residues. Between the trimmed V and J ends, which lost 4 bases and 3 bases, there was a span of 18 bases. The germline V gene encodes CDR1 SGHTS and CDR2 YDEGEE. The CDR3 DNA is TGTGCCAGCAGCCGTAACCGGGGAGCGGTGACAGATACGCAGTATTTT. It translates to CASSRNRGAVTDTQYF.

This clonotype was picked up many times. The V and J genes are TRBV12-3 or TRBV12-4 and TRBJ1-2, with 12 nucleotides matching TRBD1. This CDR3 contains 16 residues. J lost 8 bases, V lost 0 bases, and 7 bases had no gene match. CDR3 bases: TGTGCCAGCAGTTTAGCCCCGGGACAGGGGGCGCTAGGCTACACCTTC. Translating it yields CASSLAPGQGALGYTF.

This clonotype was detected many times. The gene calls are TRBV6-7 and TRBJ1-1; D ambiguous. TRBV6-7 is filed as an ORF, its function uncertain. The CDR3 runs 9 residues. The CDR3: CASSTGAFF. CDR3 DNA sequence: TGTGCAAGCTCGACGGGAGCTTTCTTT.

In its sample, this clonotype was seen many times. The V and J genes are TRBV7-2 and TRBJ1-5; D not resolved. CDR3 length: 16 amino acids. CDR1 is SGHTA and CDR2 is FQGNSA in the germline V gene. The V gene lost 5 bases and the J gene lost 2 bases, with 16 bases spanning the gap. The CDR3 region has the DNA TGTGCCAGCAGCCAAATGGTGTTGCGAGGCAATCAGCCCCAGCATTTT. This translates into CASSQMVLRGNQPQHF. The whole variable domain, filled in from reference TRBV7-2 and TRBJ1-5, reads GAGVSQSPSNKVTEKGKDVELRCDPISGHTALYWYRQSLGQGLEFLIYFQGNSAPDKSGLPSDRFSAERTGGSVSTLTIQRTQQEDSAVYLCASSQMVLRGNQPQHFGDGTRLSIL.

This clonotype was found many times. The chain recombines TRBV27 with TRBJ2-1; D possibly matches TRBD1 or TRBD2 (5 bases each). The CDR3 covers 15 residues. The germline V and J ends were trimmed by 2 bases and 0 bases, with 8 bases remaining between them. The V gene's germline CDR1 is MNHEY and CDR2 SMNVEV (reference sequence). CDR3 DNA: TGTGCCAGCAGTTTAGCAGGGAGCTCCTACAATGAGCAGTTCTTC. Protein: CASSLAGSSYNEQFF.

The chain couples TRBV20-1 to TRBJ2-1; TRBD2 matches 8 bases. The CDR3 has 15 amino acids. Germline assignment: CDR1 DFQATT and CDR2 SNEGSKA (reference sequence). V shed 5 bases, J shed 1 base, and the junction held 7 bases outside the gene matches. DNA of the CDR3: TGCAGTGCTCCGTCGAGCGGGAGTTCCTACAATGAGCAGTTCTTC. Amino acids: CSAPSSGSSYNEQFF.

Worth noting for this clonotype: One base away lies a much larger clone, so this may be a sequencing read error. The genes are TRBV6-2 or TRBV6-3 and TRBJ2-6; 11 bases are a match to TRBD2. The germline V gene encodes CDR1 MNHEY and CDR2 SVGEGT. The CDR3 runs 20 residues. The CDR3 DNA reads as TGTCCCAGCAGGAAACAACTCGGGACTAGCGGTCCTTCTGGGGCCAACGTCCTGACTTTC. Translated, it gives CPSRKQLGTSGPSGANVLTF.

This clonotype was detected ten times or more. The rearrangement links TRBV23-1 to TRBJ2-2; no clear D. TRBV23-1 is noted as an ORF with a role that remains uncertain. The CDR3 totals 13 residues. The V and J ends lost 0 bases and 7 bases respectively, with 6 bases between them. The CDR3 nucleotides read TGCGCCAGCAGTCAATCTCCTGGCGGGGAGCTGTTTTTT. Its protein product is CASSQSPGGELFF.

There are many counts of this clonotype. This chain uses TRBV12-3 or TRBV12-4 with TRBJ2-5, with 7 nucleotides matching TRBD2. V shed 4 bases and J 3 bases; nucleotides not matched to a gene: 11. This CDR3 has 16 amino acids. The CDR3 is CASSSDVAGAEETQYF. In DNA form, the CDR3 reads TGTGCCAGCAGTTCTGACGTCGCGGGAGCGGAAGAGACCCAGTACTTC.

The J gene is TRBJ1-1, the V gene TRBV2; D might be TRBD1 (5 bases). The germline V gene encodes CDR1 SNHLY and CDR2 FYNNEI. CDR3 length: 14 amino acids. V was shortened by 6 bases and J by 4 bases, with 15 bases between the two germline ends. The DNA for the CDR3 is TGTGCCAGCAGCCTCAGGGCCCCTAGCACTGAAGCTTTCTTT. This codes for CASSLRAPSTEAFF.